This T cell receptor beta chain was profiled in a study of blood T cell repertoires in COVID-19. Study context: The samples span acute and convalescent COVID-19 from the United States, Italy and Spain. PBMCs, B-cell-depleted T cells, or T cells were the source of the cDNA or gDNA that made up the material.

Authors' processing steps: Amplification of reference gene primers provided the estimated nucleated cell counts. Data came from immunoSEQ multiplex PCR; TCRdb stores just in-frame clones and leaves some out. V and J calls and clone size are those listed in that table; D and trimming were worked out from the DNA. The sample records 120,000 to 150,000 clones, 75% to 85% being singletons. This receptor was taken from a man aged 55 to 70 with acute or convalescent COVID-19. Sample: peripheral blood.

In DNA form, the CDR3 reads TGTGCCAGTGCGCGGCGTGGGGGGGGGACGCAGTATTTT. As protein: CASARRGGGTQYF. The chain recombines TRBV11-3 with TRBJ2-3, with 7 bases that match TRBD2. This CDR3 has 13 residues. J was trimmed by 9 bases and V by 9 bases; bases with no gene match: 12. From germline, CDR1 is SGHNT and CDR2 YENEEA.